Sequencing of this T cell receptor (beta chain) was carried out in a study of shared clonotypes between healthy human individuals. In regard to this clone: Its antigen is not known.

The germline V gene has CDR1 LNHDA and CDR2 SQIVND (reference sequence). The CDR3 contains 14 residues. With 3 bases removed from V and 3 bases from J, the gap between germline ends came to 12 bases. The authors split each subset's genomic DNA evenly across several immunoSEQ plates. Data came from immunoSEQ multiplex PCR; TCRdb stores just in-frame clones and leaves some out. The repertoire holds fewer than 1.6 million clones, with around 98.5% as singletons. Study results and caveats: Compared with memory subsets, naive subsets generally had larger estimated richness.

V and J are TRBV19 and TRBJ2-7; D possibly corresponds to TRBD2 (5 bases). This TCR was recovered from a man aged 30-40 years in good health. The sample was naive CD4+ T cells sorted from blood. Subset meaning: CD45RA+ positively selected. CDR3 amino acids: CASSIPGKVYEQYF. The CDR3 bases are TGTGCCAGTAGTATTCCGGGGAAAGTCTACGAGCAGTACTTC.